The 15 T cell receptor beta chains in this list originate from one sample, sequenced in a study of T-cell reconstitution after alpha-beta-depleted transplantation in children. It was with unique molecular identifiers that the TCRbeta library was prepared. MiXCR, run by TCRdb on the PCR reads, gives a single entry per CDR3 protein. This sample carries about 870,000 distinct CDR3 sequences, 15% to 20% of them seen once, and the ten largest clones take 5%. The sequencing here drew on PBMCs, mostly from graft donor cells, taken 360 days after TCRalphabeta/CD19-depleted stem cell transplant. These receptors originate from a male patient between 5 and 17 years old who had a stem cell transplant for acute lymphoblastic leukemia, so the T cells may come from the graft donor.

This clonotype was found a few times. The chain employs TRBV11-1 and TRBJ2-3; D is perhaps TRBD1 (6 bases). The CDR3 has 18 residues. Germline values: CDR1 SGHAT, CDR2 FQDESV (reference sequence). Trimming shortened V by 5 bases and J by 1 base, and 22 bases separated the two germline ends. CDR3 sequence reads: CASSPLLLGGEGTDTQYF. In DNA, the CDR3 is TGTGCCAGCAGCCCCCTCTTACTAGGGGGAGAGGGCACAGATACGCAGTATTTT.

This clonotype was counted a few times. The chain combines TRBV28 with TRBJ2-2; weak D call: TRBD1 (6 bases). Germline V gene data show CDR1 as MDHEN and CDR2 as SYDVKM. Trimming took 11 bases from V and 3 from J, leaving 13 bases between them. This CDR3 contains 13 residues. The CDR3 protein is CAGGGTYTGELFF. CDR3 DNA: TGTGCCGGGGGCGGCACGTACACCGGGGAGCTGTTTTTT.

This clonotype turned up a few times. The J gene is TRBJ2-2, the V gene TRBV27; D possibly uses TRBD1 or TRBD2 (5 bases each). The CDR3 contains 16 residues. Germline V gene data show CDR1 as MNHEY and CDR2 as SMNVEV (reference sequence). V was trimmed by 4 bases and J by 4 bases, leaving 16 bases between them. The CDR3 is CASSWDASGSTGELFF. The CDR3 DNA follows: TGTGCCAGCAGTTGGGACGCAAGTGGCAGCACCGGGGAGCTGTTTTTT.

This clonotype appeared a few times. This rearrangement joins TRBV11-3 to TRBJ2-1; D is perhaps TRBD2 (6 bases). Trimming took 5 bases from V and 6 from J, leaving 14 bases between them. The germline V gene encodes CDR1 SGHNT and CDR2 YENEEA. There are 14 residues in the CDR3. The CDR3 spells CASSPTSSANEQFF. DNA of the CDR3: TGTGCCAGCAGCCCCACTAGCAGCGCCAATGAGCAGTTCTTC.

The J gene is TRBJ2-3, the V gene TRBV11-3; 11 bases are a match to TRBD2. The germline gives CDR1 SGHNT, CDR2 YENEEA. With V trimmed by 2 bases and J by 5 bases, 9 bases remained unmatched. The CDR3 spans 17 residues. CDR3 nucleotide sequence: TGTGCCAGCAGCTTAACTAGCGGGAGCCACCTCCGAGATACGCAGTATTTT. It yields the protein CASSLTSGSHLRDTQYF.

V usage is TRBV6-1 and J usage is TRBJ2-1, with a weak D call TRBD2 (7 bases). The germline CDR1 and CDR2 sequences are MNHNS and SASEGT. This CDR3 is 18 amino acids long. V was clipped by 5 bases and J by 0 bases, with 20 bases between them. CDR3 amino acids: CASSRGAPRNGSYNEQFF. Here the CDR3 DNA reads TGTGCCAGCAGTCGGGGGGCTCCCAGGAATGGCTCCTACAATGAGCAGTTCTTC.

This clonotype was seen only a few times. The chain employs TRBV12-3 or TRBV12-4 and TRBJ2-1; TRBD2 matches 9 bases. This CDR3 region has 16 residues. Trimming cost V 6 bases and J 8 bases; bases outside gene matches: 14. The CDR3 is CASSHLSSGRGDEQFF. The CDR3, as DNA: TGTGCCAGCAGCCATCTCAGTAGCGGGAGAGGTGATGAGCAGTTCTTC.

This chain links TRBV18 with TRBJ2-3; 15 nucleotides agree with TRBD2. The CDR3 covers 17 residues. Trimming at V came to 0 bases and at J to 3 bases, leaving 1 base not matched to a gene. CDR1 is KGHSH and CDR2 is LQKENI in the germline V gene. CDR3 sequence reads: CASSPPGTSGRTDTQYF. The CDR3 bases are TGTGCCAGCTCACCACCCGGGACTAGCGGGAGGACAGATACGCAGTATTTT.

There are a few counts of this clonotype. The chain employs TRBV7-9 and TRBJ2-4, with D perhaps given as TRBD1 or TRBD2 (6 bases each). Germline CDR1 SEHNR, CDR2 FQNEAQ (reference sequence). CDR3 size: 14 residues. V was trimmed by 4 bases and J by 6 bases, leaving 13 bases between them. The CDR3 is CASSSPGAGNIQYF. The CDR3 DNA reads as TGTGCCAGCAGCTCCCCGGGGGCGGGAAACATTCAGTACTTC. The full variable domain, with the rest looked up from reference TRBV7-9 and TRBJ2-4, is DTGVSQNPRHKITKRGQNVTFRCDPISEHNRLYWYRQTLGQGPEFLTYFQNEAQLEKSRLLSDRFSAERPKGSFSTLEIQRTEQGDSAMYLCASSSPGAGNIQYFGAGTRLSVL.

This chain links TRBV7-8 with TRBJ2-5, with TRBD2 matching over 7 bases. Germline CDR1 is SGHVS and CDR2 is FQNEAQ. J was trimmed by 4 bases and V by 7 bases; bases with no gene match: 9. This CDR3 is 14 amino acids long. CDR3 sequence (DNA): TGTGCCAGCACTCGGCGGGAGATTCGAGAGACCCAGTACTTC. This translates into CASTRREIRETQYF.

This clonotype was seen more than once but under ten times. The DNA of the CDR3 is TGCAGCGTTGTAGGACCCAACTCCTACAATGAGCAGTTCTTC. Translating gives CSVVGPNSYNEQFF. The chain employs TRBV29-1 and TRBJ2-1; no firm D call. CDR3 length equals 14 residues. CDR1 and CDR2 from the germline V gene are SQVTM and ANQGSEA. V was trimmed by 4 bases and J by 0 bases, leaving 10 bases between them.

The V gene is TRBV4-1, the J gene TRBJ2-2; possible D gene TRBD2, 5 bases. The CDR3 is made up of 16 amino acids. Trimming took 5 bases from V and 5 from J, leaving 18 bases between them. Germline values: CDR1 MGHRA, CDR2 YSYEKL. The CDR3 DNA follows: TGCGCCAGCAGCGGGCCGACTATGTTCAAAACCGGGGAGCTGTTTTTT. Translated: CASSGPTMFKTGELFF.

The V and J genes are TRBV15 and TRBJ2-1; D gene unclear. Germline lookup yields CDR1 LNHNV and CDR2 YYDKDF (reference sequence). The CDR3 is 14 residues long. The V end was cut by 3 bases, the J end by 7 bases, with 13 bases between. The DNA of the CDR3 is TGTGCCACCAGCAGCCAAATTTCAGATAATGAGCAGTTCTTC. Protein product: CATSSQISDNEQFF.

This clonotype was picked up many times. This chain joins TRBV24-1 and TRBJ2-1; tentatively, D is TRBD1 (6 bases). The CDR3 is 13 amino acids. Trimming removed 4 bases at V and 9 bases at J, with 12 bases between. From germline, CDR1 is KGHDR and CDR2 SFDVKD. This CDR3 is CATSEDSVGEQFF. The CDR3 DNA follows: TGTGCCACCAGTGAGGACAGCGTCGGTGAGCAGTTCTTC.

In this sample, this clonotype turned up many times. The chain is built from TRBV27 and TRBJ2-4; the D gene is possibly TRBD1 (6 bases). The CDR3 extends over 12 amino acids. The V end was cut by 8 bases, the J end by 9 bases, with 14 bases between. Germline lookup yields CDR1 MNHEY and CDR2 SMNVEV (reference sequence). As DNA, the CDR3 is TGTGCCAGCGGCCTACTGGGGGCCATTCAGTACTTC. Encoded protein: CASGLLGAIQYF.